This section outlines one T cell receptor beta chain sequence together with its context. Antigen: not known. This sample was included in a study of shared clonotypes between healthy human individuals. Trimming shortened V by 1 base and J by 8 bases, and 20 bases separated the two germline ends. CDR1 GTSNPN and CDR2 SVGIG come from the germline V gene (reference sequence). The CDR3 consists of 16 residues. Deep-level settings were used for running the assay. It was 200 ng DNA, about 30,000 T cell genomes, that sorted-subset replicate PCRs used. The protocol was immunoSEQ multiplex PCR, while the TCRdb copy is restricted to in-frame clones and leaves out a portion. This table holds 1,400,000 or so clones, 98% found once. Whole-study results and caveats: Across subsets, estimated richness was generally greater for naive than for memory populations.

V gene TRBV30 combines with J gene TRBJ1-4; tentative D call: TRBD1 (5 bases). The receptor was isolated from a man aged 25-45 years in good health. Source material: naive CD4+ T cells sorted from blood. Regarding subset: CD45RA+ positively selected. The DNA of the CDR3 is TGTGCCTGGAGTGACCCCTCGGGAAGGGGCGAAGAAAAACTGTTTTTT. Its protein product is CAWSDPSGRGEEKLFF.